The rows below give T cell receptor beta chains drawn from one sample of a study of T-cell reconstitution after alpha-beta-depleted transplantation in children. Each CDR3 protein is one row after TCRdb ran MiXCR on the PCR reads. The sample consists of about 200,000 distinct CDR3 sequences, 6.3% of them appearing once. The input for sequencing was PBMCs, taken before TCRalphabeta/CD19-depleted stem cell transplant. These receptor sequences come from a girl younger than two with combined immunodeficiency, due to receive a stem cell transplant. The CDR3 runs from the conserved cysteine through the conserved F or W. A D gene is named only where the DNA matches it firmly. Clone size, where shown, is once, few, many, or a class for clones that have expanded.

V: TRBV11-1
J: TRBJ2-1
size: few
D: TRBD2
CDR3: CASSPTRPLAGLYNEQFF
DNA: TGTGCCAGCAGCCCTACCCGCCCCCTAGCGGGATTGTACAATGAGCAGTTCTTC

V: TRBV11-3
J: TRBJ1-1
size: many
D: NA
CDR3: CASSLDRAGLDTEAFF
DNA: TGTGCCAGCAGCTTAGATCGGGCAGGCCTCGACACTGAAGCTTTCTTT

V: TRBV14
J: TRBJ2-7
size: NA
D: NA
CDR3: CASSQGQGLYEQYF
DNA: TGTGCCAGCAGCCAAGGACAGGGACTCTACGAGCAGTACTTC

V: TRBV6-1
J: TRBJ2-1
size: many
D: TRBD2
CDR3: CASSSAGYPSGGAYNEQFF
DNA: TGTGCCAGCAGCTCAGCGGGATACCCTTCAGGAGGGGCTTACAATGAGCAGTTCTTC

V: TRBV28
J: TRBJ2-5
size: many
D: NA
CDR3: CASSPGDQQETQYF
DNA: TGTGCCAGCAGCCCCGGGGACCAGCAAGAGACCCAGTACTTC

V: TRBV7-2
J: TRBJ2-7
size: once
D: NA
CDR3: CASRRAGFIYEQYF
DNA: TGTGCCAGCAGGAGAGCGGGTTTTATCTACGAGCAGTACTTC

V: TRBV7-2
J: TRBJ2-3
size: many
D: NA
CDR3: CASSFWIPIDTQYF
DNA: TGTGCCAGCAGCTTTTGGATCCCAATAGATACGCAGTATTTT

V: TRBV12-3/TRBV12-4
J: TRBJ2-1
size: many
D: NA
CDR3: CASSSGTLLGFF
DNA: TGTGCCAGCAGTTCCGGGACCCTGCTGGGTTTCTTC

V: TRBV5-4
J: TRBJ2-2
size: many
D: TRBD1
CDR3: CASSSGQGANTGELFF
DNA: TGTGCCAGCAGCTCGGGACAGGGGGCGAACACCGGGGAGCTGTTTTTT

V: TRBV27
J: TRBJ2-1
size: many
D: TRBD2
CDR3: CASSPYSGGAGNEQFF
DNA: TGTGCCAGCAGTCCATATAGCGGGGGGGCTGGGAATGAGCAGTTCTTC

V: TRBV7-6
J: TRBJ2-7
size: many
D: TRBD2
CDR3: CASSPWAGGGSGEQYF
DNA: TGTGCCAGCAGCCCGTGGGCGGGAGGGGGAAGTGGCGAGCAGTACTTC

V: TRBV29-1
J: TRBJ2-1
size: many
D: NA
CDR3: CSVFRLDGPLNEQFF
DNA: TGCAGCGTTTTCCGCCTGGACGGACCCCTTAATGAGCAGTTCTTC

V: TRBV11-1
J: TRBJ2-7
size: many
D: TRBD1
CDR3: CASSPTGSALDEQYF
DNA: TGTGCCAGCAGCCCGACAGGGTCGGCTCTGGACGAGCAGTACTTC

V: TRBV5-1
J: TRBJ2-1
size: many
D: NA
CDR3: CASSPEGGETLTRSYNEQFF
DNA: TGCGCCAGCAGCCCAGAGGGCGGGGAGACACTTACTAGGTCCTACAATGAGCAGTTCTTC

V: TRBV15
J: TRBJ1-1
size: many
D: NA
CDR3: CATSRDFGGTTEAFF
DNA: TGTGCCACCAGCAGAGATTTTGGGGGAACAACTGAAGCTTTCTTT

V: TRBV14
J: TRBJ2-3
size: many
D: NA
CDR3: CASSQDPGLSGRDTQYF
DNA: TGTGCCAGCAGCCAAGACCCCGGACTATCAGGGAGAGATACGCAGTATTTT

V: TRBV4-3
J: TRBJ2-1
size: many
D: NA
CDR3: CASRALNGGYNEQFF
DNA: TGCGCCAGCAGAGCGTTAAACGGCGGCTACAATGAGCAGTTCTTC

V: TRBV12-3/TRBV12-4
J: TRBJ2-2
size: NA
D: NA
CDR3: CASSLVWVRDTTGELFF
DNA: TGTGCCAGCAGTTTAGTGTGGGTTCGGGATACAACCGGGGAGCTGTTTTTT

V: TRBV28
J: TRBJ1-1
size: many
D: NA
CDR3: CASRPRRVLTEAFF
DNA: TGTGCCAGCAGACCACGAAGGGTTTTGACTGAAGCTTTCTTT

V: TRBV20-1
J: TRBJ1-4
size: many
D: TRBD1
CDR3: CSAGRGNDRGGEKLFF
DNA: TGCAGTGCTGGGAGGGGGAATGACAGGGGCGGTGAAAAACTGTTTTTT

V: TRBV7-7
J: TRBJ2-1
size: many
D: NA
CDR3: CASTVRDPSCDEQFF
DNA: TGTGCCAGCACCGTCCGGGACCCCAGTTGCGATGAGCAGTTCTTC

V: TRBV7-2
J: TRBJ1-3
size: many
D: NA
CDR3: CASSSRGPSGNTIYF
DNA: TGTGCCAGCAGCTCCCGTGGGCCCTCTGGAAACACCATATATTTT

V: TRBV25-1
J: TRBJ2-7
size: many
D: NA
CDR3: CASSDGTAIYEQYF
DNA: TGTGCCAGCAGTGACGGGACGGCGATCTACGAGCAGTACTTC

V: TRBV20-1
J: TRBJ2-7
size: many
D: NA
CDR3: CSVSPGLFYEQYF
DNA: TGCAGTGTTTCCCCGGGACTGTTCTACGAGCAGTACTTC